This is a list of T cell receptor beta chains from one sample in a study of cytomegalovirus exposure and HLA in healthy donors. Only in-frame clones appear in the TCRdb table, and some are missing; sequencing was by immunoSEQ multiplex PCR. The sample records some 44,000 clones, approximately 55% being singletons. Sequencing input: PBMCs. The receptor set was obtained from a human donor in good health. Both conserved end residues are part of each CDR3. A D gene is named only where the DNA matches it firmly. Size values are once, few and many counts, or a class for expanded clones, and some rows have none.

d_call j_call clone_size v_call cdr3_length cdr3_nt cdr3_aa
TRBD2 TRBJ2-5 once TRBV27 15 TGTGCCAGCAGGGGGACTAGCGGGAGATTGGAGACCCAGTACTTC CASRGTSGRLETQYF
. TRBJ1-4 . TRBV6-5 14 TGTGCCAGCAGTATCAGGGCGGAGAGTGAAAAACTGTTTTTT CASSIRAESEKLFF
TRBD1 TRBJ1-5 few TRBV19 16 TGTGCCAGTAGTACCGCCAGGGGGACGGGGAATCAGCCCCAGCATTTT CASSTARGTGNQPQHF
. TRBJ1-2 . TRBV7-9 16 TGTGCCAGCAGCTTAGCTGGCGGAGAGGGGGTCTATGGCTACACCTTC CASSLAGGEGVYGYTF
TRBD1 TRBJ2-5 . TRBV4-3 16 TGCGCCAGCAGCCAAGAGGTCGGGGCAGGGGGAATGACCCAGTACTTC CASSQEVGAGGMTQYF
TRBD2 TRBJ2-5 . TRBV4-1 16 TGCGCCAGCAGCCAAGTCGGGACTAGCGGGAGTGAGACCCAGTACTTC CASSQVGTSGSETQYF
TRBD1 TRBJ2-1 . TRBV11-3 14 TGTGCCAGCAGCGTAAGACAGGGTTTCGATGAGCAGTTCTTC CASSVRQGFDEQFF
TRBD1 TRBJ2-6 few TRBV6-1 19 TGTGCCAGCAGTGTGACGGCAGGGGGCTGGAGTGCTGGGGCCAACGTCCTGACTTTC CASSVTAGGWSAGANVLTF
TRBD1 TRBJ2-1 . TRBV7-9 16 TGTGCCAGCAGCCCCCGGACAGGACGGGGATTCAATGAGCAGTTCTTC CASSPRTGRGFNEQFF
. TRBJ1-1 few TRBV7-9 13 TGTGCCAGCAGCCAAATCCCGGGCACTGAAGCTTTCTTT CASSQIPGTEAFF
TRBD2 TRBJ2-5 . TRBV9 16 TGTGCCAGCAGCGCCTCTAGCGGGGGGGCCCAAAAGACCCAGTACTTC CASSASSGGAQKTQYF
. TRBJ1-5 once TRBV7-9 13 TGTGCCAGCAGCCGGGGAGGGAATCAGCCCCAGCATTTT CASSRGGNQPQHF
. TRBJ1-5 few TRBV6-5 13 TGTGCCAGCAGATCCTCTGGGGCCCAGCCCCAGCATTTT CASRSSGAQPQHF
. TRBJ1-5 few TRBV7-9 13 TGTGCCAGCAGCTTAGCGAGCTATCAGCCCCAGCATTTT CASSLASYQPQHF
. TRBJ1-2 few TRBV6-1 15 TGTGCCAGCAGTACCATCTCAGGGTGGATCTATGGCTACACCTTC CASSTISGWIYGYTF